One sample yielded the 16 T cell receptor beta chains listed below, sequenced in a study of CD8+CD57+ T cells in acquired aplastic anemia. Study results and limitations: Both total CD4+ and CD8+ pools in patients were more diverse than CD8+CD57+ cells.

These TCRs are of unknown antigen specificity. Patients picked for sequencing had shown CD8+CD57+ cell expansion detected by flow cytometry. The use of genomic DNA as template underpinned the TCR beta VDJ and CDR3 profiling. TCRdb re-called the reads through MiXCR, storing one row per CDR3 protein. The sample shows about 20,000 distinct CDR3 sequences, 40% of them seen only once. The sequencing input was CD8+CD57+ T cells sorted from PBMCs. As to subset: bead-enriched CD8+CD57+ effector memory T cells from SAA patients. These receptor sequences come from a human donor with aplastic anemia.

CDR3: CASSNTGAGETQYF. The CDR3 DNA is TGTGCCAGCAGCAACACAGGGGCTGGCGAGACCCAGTACTTC. The V and J genes are TRBV2 and TRBJ2-5, with 7 positions matching TRBD1. CDR1 is SNHLY and CDR2 is FYNNEI in the germline V gene. V gave up 6 bases and J gave up 5 bases; unmatched junction bases: 9. This CDR3 is 14 amino acids long. Together with reference TRBV2 and TRBJ2-5, the CDR3 gives the full variable domain: EPEVTQTPSHQVTQMGQEVILRCVPISNHLYFYWYRQILGQKVEFLVSFYNNEISEKSEIFDDQFSVERPDGSNFTLKIRSTKLEDSAMYFCASSNTGAGETQYFGPGTRLLVL.

The chain is built from TRBV7-9 and TRBJ2-7; the D is unclear. CDR3 length equals 12 residues. The germline V and J ends were trimmed by 5 bases and 4 bases, with 9 bases remaining between them. Germline CDR1 is SEHNR and CDR2 is FQNEAQ (reference sequence). CDR3 sequence (DNA): TGTGCCAGCAGCCCACCCGGTTACGAGCAGTACTTC. This gives the protein CASSPPGYEQYF.

This chain uses TRBV2 with TRBJ2-7, with TRBD2 matching 7 bases. CDR1 SNHLY and CDR2 FYNNEI come from the germline V gene. The ends lost 2 bases at V and 5 bases at J; junction bases unmatched: 6. This CDR3 region has 14 residues. The CDR3 bases are TGTGCCAGCAGTGAAAGGACTAGTTATCACGAGCAGTACTTC. This encodes CASSERTSYHEQYF.

This clonotype was seen ten or more times. This rearrangement joins TRBV20-1 to TRBJ1-1; D is ambiguous. The V end was cut by 6 bases, the J end by 1 base, with 6 bases between. Germline CDR1 is DFQATT and CDR2 is SNEGSKA (reference sequence). This CDR3 contains 11 residues. CDR3 DNA: TGCAGTGCCACCTGGAACACTGAAGCTTTCTTT. Protein product: CSATWNTEAFF.

Only a few counts were recorded for this clonotype. The chain employs TRBV28 and TRBJ2-5; D gene ambiguous. Trimming removed 6 bases at V and 1 base at J, with 6 bases between. This CDR3 is 12 amino acids long. Germline lookup yields CDR1 MDHEN and CDR2 SYDVKM. CDR3 coding DNA: TGTGCCAGCAGCTTTACCCAAGAGACCCAGTACTTC. It translates to CASSFTQETQYF.

This clonotype was seen a few times. This chain connects TRBV6-1 to TRBJ2-1; 13 nucleotides match TRBD2. CDR3 length: 15 amino acids. Germline V gene lookup returns CDR1 MNHNS and CDR2 SASEGT. J lost 2 bases, V lost 5 bases, and 0 bases had no gene match. In DNA form, the CDR3 reads TGTGCCAGCAGTACTAGCGGGGGGGCCTACAATGAGCAGTTCTTC. Protein sequence: CASSTSGGAYNEQFF.

The rearrangement links TRBV7-9 to TRBJ2-5, with D perhaps TRBD1 (6 bases). The ends were cut back, 5 bases at V and 2 bases at J, with 12 bases in the middle. The CDR3 consists of 14 residues. Germline V gene lookup returns CDR1 SEHNR and CDR2 FQNEAQ (reference sequence). CDR3 loop: CASSTAGTQETQYF. CDR3 in DNA: TGTGCCAGCAGCACGGCCGGGACACAAGAGACCCAGTACTTC.

This clonotype was detected only a few times. A read error is possible here, since a much larger clone lies one base away. The V and J genes are TRBV20-1 and TRBJ2-3; no reliable D call. The germline gives CDR1 DFQATT, CDR2 SNEGSKA (reference sequence). This CDR3 has 14 residues. The V end was cut by 1 base, the J end by 4 bases, with 12 bases between. The CDR3 DNA is TGCAGTGCTAGAGTCATGCCCCCGCCAGATACGCAGTATTTT. Translating gives CSARVMPPPDTQYF.

The rearrangement uses TRBV5-6 and TRBJ1-4, with a possible D match to TRBD1 (5 bases). This CDR3 has 14 residues. The V and J ends lost 0 bases and 5 bases respectively, with 8 bases between them. CDR1 and CDR2 from the germline V gene are SGHDT and YYEEEE. CDR3 sequence: CASSLAHRNEKLFF. Written as DNA, the CDR3 is TGTGCCAGCAGCTTGGCCCACAGGAATGAAAAACTGTTTTTT.

Only a few counts were recorded for this clonotype. The CDR3 DNA reads as TGCGCCAGCAGCTTGGGAGGAGGTGGAAGTGAGCAGTTCTTC. Encoded protein: CASSLGGGGSEQFF. This chain uses TRBV4-1 with TRBJ2-1; a weak D match, TRBD2 (6 bases). The germline V gene encodes CDR1 MGHRA and CDR2 YSYEKL. V lost 5 bases and J 9 bases, leaving 17 bases between the germline ends. CDR3 size: 14 residues.

Turning to this clonotype: A read error may account for a junction end that differs from germline. The V gene is TRBV7-9, the J gene TRBJ2-5, with D perhaps matching TRBD2 (5 bases). The CDR3 has 14 amino acids. Germline V gene sequence: CDR1 SEHNR, CDR2 FQNEAQ (reference sequence). The CDR3 region has the DNA TGTGCCAGCAGCATGACTACGCGTTGGGAGACCCGGTACTTC. It encodes CASSMTTRWETRYF. Based on the CDR3 plus reference TRBV7-9 and TRBJ2-5, the full variable domain is DTGVSQNPRHKITKRGQNVTFRCDPISEHNRLYWYRQTLGQGPEFLTYFQNEAQLEKSRLLSDRFSAERPKGSFSTLEIQRTEQGDSAMYLCASSMTTRWETRYFGPGTRLLVL.

This clonotype was seen only once. The chain carries TRBV7-3 and TRBJ2-1; D unresolved. Germline V gene lookup returns CDR1 SGHTA and CDR2 FQGTGA. With 2 bases removed from V and 4 bases from J, the gap between germline ends came to 12 bases. CDR3 length equals 15 residues. The CDR3 DNA follows: TGTGCCAGCAGCTTATCGGTCGAACAGTACAATGAGCAGTTCTTC. As protein: CASSLSVEQYNEQFF.

The rearrangement links TRBV9 to TRBJ2-2; the match to TRBD2 covers 7 bases. The CDR3 contains 19 residues. V dropped 3 bases and J dropped 1; count of bases not matched to a gene: 15. CDR1 SGDLS and CDR2 YYNGEE come from the germline V gene. CDR3 DNA: TGTGCCAGCAGCGGTAGTGGTAGGGCAGGGAGGGGGAACACCGGGGAGCTGTTTTTT. Protein sequence: CASSGSGRAGRGNTGELFF.

This clonotype was observed once. This chain joins TRBV15 and TRBJ2-7; possibly TRBD1 for D (5 bases). CDR3 length equals 14 residues. Germline assignment: CDR1 LNHNV and CDR2 YYDKDF (reference sequence). Trimming took 0 bases from V and 3 from J, leaving 9 bases between them. The CDR3 reads CATSRETEFYEQYF. Here the CDR3 DNA reads TGTGCCACCAGCAGAGAGACAGAGTTCTACGAGCAGTACTTC.

This chain links TRBV5-1 with TRBJ2-3; TRBD1 might be the D (7 bases). The CDR3 runs to 15 residues. Looked up from germline, CDR1 is SGHRS and CDR2 is YFSETQ. V gave up 4 bases and J gave up 4 bases, with 16 bases separating them. The CDR3 sequence: CASSPRTGGADTQYF. The CDR3 region has the DNA TGCGCCAGCAGCCCTCGGACAGGAGGGGCAGATACGCAGTATTTT.

J is TRBJ2-3 and V is TRBV7-9; D might be TRBD1 (5 bases). The CDR3 covers 15 residues. Germline values: CDR1 SEHNR, CDR2 FQNEAQ (reference sequence). The V end lost 5 bases, the J end lost 1 base, and 13 bases lay between the germline ends. CDR3 nucleotides: TGTGCCAGCAGCGCAAGGACAAAGGGCACAGATACGCAGTATTTT. Encoded protein: CASSARTKGTDTQYF.